The TCR beta chain described here comes from a study of T-cell memory formation after mild COVID-19. Study summary: TCR clusters were mostly donor specific.

CDR1 and CDR2 (germline): MGHRA, YSYEKL. V was clipped by 4 bases and J by 6 bases, with 10 bases between them. The CDR3 has 13 amino acids. Overall study findings and caveats: Second-wave clones peaking on day 37 lacked confirmed SARS-CoV-2 specificity. CD4+ contracting clones lay mainly in CM and EM, CD8+ ones in EMRA.

Regarding this clonotype: Its cognate antigen is unknown.

The 5'RACE method, run with constant-segment primers, produced TCR alpha and TCR beta cDNA libraries (carrying sample barcodes and UMIs). From the 5' RACE reads, TCRdb called clonotypes with MiXCR, one entry per CDR3 protein. Of about 290,000 distinct CDR3 sequences listed, about a sixth were seen once; the top ten hold more than 20%. Sequenced input: PBMCs or a T cell subset sorted from them (not recorded which). J is TRBJ1-5 and V is TRBV4-1; D gene unclear. The source of this sequence is a man aged 18 to 35 who had mild COVID-19 (a few samples of this study predate the infection). Cell type and time point are not known. The CDR3 nucleotides read TGCGCCAGCAGCCGGACGAGAGGTCAGCCCCAGCATTTT. This translates into CASSRTRGQPQHF.